This T cell receptor beta chain was retrieved from a study of vaccination effects on CD4 cells after COVID-19. The overall study: Following the second dose by a median of 72 days, the post-vaccine samples were obtained.

CD4+ T cells were isolated after around 10 days of culture. Either the mRNA-1273 or the BNT162b2 vaccine was given to participants as two doses. Notes on the study in general: Early post-infection timepoints were missing from the study, which also had few convalescent patients.

About this clone itself: Its antigen is unidentified.

Assay used: immunoSEQ multiplex PCR; TCRdb lists only in-frame clones, some missing. The profile shows tens of thousands of clones, 78% of them singletons. The CDR3 extends over 15 amino acids. Looked up from germline, CDR1 is LNHNV and CDR2 is YYDKDF (reference sequence). Deletions cut 3 bases from V and 1 base from J, with 11 bases between. The receptor comes from a human donor who received a COVID-19 vaccine. The chain carries TRBV15 and TRBJ2-3; D is perhaps TRBD2 (5 bases). The starting material was CD4+ T cells from PBMCs cultured without peptide, obtained after COVID-19 vaccination. DNA for the CDR3: TGTGCCACCAGCAGGAGACTGGGAGGCACAGATACGCAGTATTTT. Its translation is CATSRRLGGTDTQYF. The full variable domain, its missing parts supplied by reference TRBV15 and TRBJ2-3, is DAMVIQNPRYQVTQFGKPVTLSCSQTLNHNVMYWYQQKSSQAPKLLFHYYDKDFNNEADTPDNFQSRRPNTSFCFLDIRSPGLGDTAMYLCATSRRLGGTDTQYFGPGTRLTVL.